These 23 T cell receptor beta chains were sequenced from one sample in a study of blood T cell repertoires in COVID-19. Only in-frame clones appear in the TCRdb table, and some are missing; sequencing was by immunoSEQ multiplex PCR. The repertoire holds 200,000 or so clones, around 90% seen once, with around 0.84% in the top ten. The sequenced sample consisted of peripheral blood. The source is a man in his 60s with COVID-19, enrolled during active disease.

The chain joins TRBV2 to TRBJ1-2; 7 bases are shared with TRBD1. Germline V gene sequence: CDR1 SNHLY, CDR2 FYNNEI. The CDR3 is made up of 15 amino acids. V dropped 8 bases and J dropped 2; count of bases not matched to a gene: 11. CDR3 sequence: CASEPFGTANYGYTF. The CDR3 region has the DNA TGTGCCAGCGAGCCTTTCGGGACAGCAAACTATGGCTACACCTTC.

This rearrangement joins TRBV9 to TRBJ2-2; TRBD2 matches 9 bases. The J segment lost 4 bases and the V segment lost 1 base, leaving 5 bases of the junction unmatched. The length of the CDR3 is 16 residues. Germline CDR1 and CDR2: SGDLS and YYNGEE. The CDR3 region has the DNA TGTGCCAGCAGCGTAACAAGCGGGAGGTTCACCGGGGAGCTGTTTTTT. Translating it yields CASSVTSGRFTGELFF.

The rearrangement uses TRBV6-6 and TRBJ1-5, with TRBD1 matching 7 bases. V lost 6 bases, J lost 3 bases, and 5 bases stayed unmatched. The CDR3 has 14 amino acids. Per the germline V gene, CDR1 is MNHNY and CDR2 is SVGAGI (reference sequence). The CDR3 reads CASRRGQDNQPQHF. CDR3 coding DNA: TGTGCCAGCAGGCGCGGACAGGACAATCAGCCCCAGCATTTT.

The gene calls are TRBV27 and TRBJ1-6; D is ambiguous. In germline, CDR1 is MNHEY, CDR2 SMNVEV (reference sequence). The CDR3 consists of 16 residues. Trimming removed 0 bases at V and 7 bases at J, with 13 bases between. CDR3 in DNA: TGTGCCAGCAGTTTATCTCGAGGGTGGCGGAATTCACCCCTCCACTTT. Translating it yields CASSLSRGWRNSPLHF.

V usage is TRBV28 and J usage is TRBJ2-4; D may be TRBD1 (6 bases). The ends were cut back, 3 bases at V and 0 bases at J, with 12 bases in the middle. Germline CDR1 and CDR2: MDHEN and SYDVKM. The CDR3 length is 16 residues. CDR3: CASSFPDSLAKNIQYF. The CDR3 DNA is TGTGCCAGCAGTTTCCCGGACAGCCTAGCCAAAAACATTCAGTACTTC.

The chain recombines TRBV15 with TRBJ2-1; the match to TRBD2 covers 14 bases. The CDR3 totals 17 residues. Germline CDR1 LNHNV, CDR2 YYDKDF (reference sequence). The J segment lost 7 bases and the V segment lost 0 bases, leaving 5 bases of the junction unmatched. The CDR3 region is CATSREARLAGGNEQFF. The CDR3 nucleotides are TGTGCCACCAGCAGAGAAGCCCGACTAGCGGGAGGGAATGAGCAGTTCTTC. The full variable domain, its missing parts supplied by reference TRBV15 and TRBJ2-1, is DAMVIQNPRYQVTQFGKPVTLSCSQTLNHNVMYWYQQKSSQAPKLLFHYYDKDFNNEADTPDNFQSRRPNTSFCFLDIRSPGLGDTAMYLCATSREARLAGGNEQFFGPGTRLTVL.

The chain has TRBV19 and TRBJ1-5; tentative D call: TRBD1 (6 bases). Germline CDR1 LNHDA, CDR2 SQIVND (reference sequence). Trimming shortened V by 6 bases and J by 2 bases, and 11 bases separated the two germline ends. The CDR3 totals 14 residues. The CDR3 is CASRNRVGNQPQHF. The CDR3 DNA is TGTGCCAGTAGGAACAGGGTTGGCAATCAGCCCCAGCATTTT.

The chain links TRBV30 to TRBJ1-5; a possible D gene is TRBD1 (5 bases). The ends were cut back, 3 bases at V and 9 bases at J, with 18 bases in the middle. This CDR3 region has 14 residues. Germline loops: CDR1 GTSNPN, CDR2 SVGIG (reference sequence). The CDR3 nucleotides are TGTGCCTGGAGGGATGGACACGGCCCAGGGCCCCAGCATTTT. Residues: CAWRDGHGPGPQHF.

This chain joins TRBV4-1 and TRBJ1-2; 8 bases match TRBD1. The J segment lost 7 bases and the V segment lost 2 bases, leaving 6 bases of the junction unmatched. Germline V gene data show CDR1 as MGHRA and CDR2 as YSYEKL. The CDR3 is 14 amino acids. DNA of the CDR3: TGCGCCAGCAGCCAACCCGGACAGGGAGCTGGCTACACCTTC. This encodes CASSQPGQGAGYTF.

This chain joins TRBV15 and TRBJ2-1; 11 nucleotides match TRBD1. CDR3 length equals 16 residues. The V and J ends lost 2 bases and 4 bases, in that order; junction bases with no gene match: 4. CDR1 and CDR2 (germline): LNHNV, YYDKDF (reference sequence). CDR3 protein: CATSRSGQGAYNEQFF. CDR3 sequence (DNA): TGTGCCACCAGCAGATCAGGACAGGGGGCATACAATGAGCAGTTCTTC.

This chain uses TRBV4-3 with TRBJ2-2, with 8 bases fitting TRBD1. V lost 1 base, J lost 3 bases, and 7 bases stayed unmatched. Per germline, CDR1 LGHNA and CDR2 YSLEER. CDR3 length equals 17 residues. CDR3 in amino acids: CASSQGGDRGYTGELFF. CDR3 sequence (DNA): TGCGCCAGCAGCCAAGGAGGAGACAGGGGATACACCGGGGAGCTGTTTTTT.

The chain recombines TRBV7-2 with TRBJ2-3; 13 bases agree with TRBD2. Germline-derived CDR1 and CDR2 are SGHTA and FQGNSA. Trimming removed 4 bases from V and 8 bases from J; junction bases left unmatched: 15. The CDR3 is 18 residues long. The CDR3 bases are TGTGCCAGCAGCTCACCCTCGACTAGCGGGAGGCCCCTAGGTACGCAGTATTTT. Translation gives CASSSPSTSGRPLGTQYF.

The chain carries TRBV5-4 and TRBJ2-2, with D unclear. V was pared by 0 bases and J by 7 bases, with 10 bases between. Germline V gene sequence: CDR1 SGHNT, CDR2 YYREEE (reference sequence). This CDR3 region has 14 residues. CDR3: CASSLAHRDGELFF. The CDR3 region has the DNA TGTGCCAGCAGCTTGGCTCATCGAGACGGGGAGCTGTTTTTT.

This clone was found once. The chain couples TRBV6-2 or TRBV6-3 to TRBJ2-7, with a tentative D call TRBD2 (5 bases). V lost 5 bases, J lost 1 base, and 15 bases lay in between. CDR3 length equals 15 residues. Germline V gives CDR1 MNHEY, CDR2 SVGEGT. This CDR3 is CASSTHGVGSYEQYF. In DNA, the CDR3 is TGTGCCAGCAGTACCCACGGGGTAGGGTCCTACGAGCAGTACTTC.

The V gene is TRBV18, the J gene TRBJ2-5, with unresolved D. Germline CDR1 is KGHSH and CDR2 is LQKENI. This CDR3 spans 13 amino acids. With 3 bases removed from V and 0 bases from J, the gap between germline ends came to 5 bases. CDR3 in DNA: TGTGCCAGCTCACCCATGTACCAAGAGACCCAGTACTTC. It yields the protein CASSPMYQETQYF.

The J gene is TRBJ1-1, the V gene TRBV20-1, with D hard to call. The germline V and J ends were trimmed by 3 bases and 3 bases, with 5 bases remaining between them. The CDR3 has 11 amino acids. CDR1 is DFQATT and CDR2 is SNEGSKA in the germline V gene (reference sequence). In DNA form, the CDR3 reads TGCAGTGCTAGCGGGGACACTGAAGCTTTCTTT. Encoded protein: CSASGDTEAFF.

This clone was detected only once. V and J are TRBV9 and TRBJ2-2, with D tentatively TRBD1 (5 bases). CDR1 SGDLS and CDR2 YYNGEE come from the germline V gene. The CDR3 extends over 13 amino acids. Trimming left V 0 bases short and J 7 bases short, with 7 bases between. DNA for the CDR3: TGTGCCAGCAGCGTAGCTACAGGCGGGGAGCTGTTTTTT. Translating gives CASSVATGGELFF.

The genes are TRBV27 and TRBJ2-1, with TRBD1 matching over 7 bases. This CDR3 region has 16 residues. Germline trimming cut 4 bases from V and 7 bases from J; bases unmatched to any gene: 13. The germline CDR1 and CDR2 sequences are MNHEY and SMNVEV (reference sequence). CDR3 nucleotides: TGTGCCAGCAGTTCAACAGGGGTAGGAGTACAGAATGAGCAGTTCTTC. Translated, it gives CASSSTGVGVQNEQFF.

The V gene is TRBV30, the J gene TRBJ1-2; D possibly corresponds to TRBD1 (6 bases). Germline CDR1 GTSNPN, CDR2 SVGIG (reference sequence). The CDR3 totals 15 residues. V was cut by 0 bases and J by 6 bases, with 17 bases left in between. The CDR3 coding sequence is TGTGCCTGGAGTGTAATAGGGCAGGGGATAGATGGCTACACCTTC. As protein: CAWSVIGQGIDGYTF.

V is TRBV19 and J is TRBJ2-7; 9 bases are shared with TRBD1. CDR1 is LNHDA, CDR2 SQIVND, per germline (reference sequence). The CDR3 runs to 13 residues. J was trimmed by 5 bases and V by 6 bases; bases with no gene match: 5. CDR3 sequence reads: CASRKGQGDEQYF. The CDR3 nucleotides read TGTGCCAGTAGGAAGGGACAGGGTGACGAGCAGTACTTC. The variable domain in full, with the rest retrieved from reference TRBV19 and TRBJ2-7, is DGGITQSPKYLFRKEGQNVTLSCEQNLNHDAMYWYRQDPGQGLRLIYYSQIVNDFQKGDIAEGYSVSREKKESFPLTVTSAQKNPTAFYLCASRKGQGDEQYFGPGTRLTVT.

This chain joins TRBV6-5 and TRBJ1-3; TRBD1 is a possible D gene (5 bases). This CDR3 is built from 15 residues. Germline CDR1 is MNHEY and CDR2 is SVGAGI. Trimming removed 4 bases at V and 0 bases at J, with 10 bases between. CDR3 loop: CASSSRQISGNTIYF. CDR3 nucleotides: TGTGCCAGCAGTTCCCGACAGATCTCTGGAAACACCATATATTTT.

The chain joins TRBV7-6 to TRBJ2-3, with D possibly being TRBD2 (5 bases). The CDR3 contains 14 residues. CDR1 and CDR2 from the germline V gene are SGHVS and FNYEAQ. V was pared by 5 bases and J by 2 bases, with 11 bases between. DNA for the CDR3: TGTGCCAGCAGCCTTACTAGGTCCACAGATACGCAGTATTTT. It is translated as CASSLTRSTDTQYF.

This clone was observed a few times. V is TRBV28 and J is TRBJ2-7, with no clear D. V lost 1 base, J lost 2 bases, and 9 bases lay in between. The CDR3 sequence is 14 residues long. Germline V gene sequence: CDR1 MDHEN, CDR2 SYDVKM. Here the CDR3 reads CASSLFAPAYEQYF. The DNA of the CDR3 is TGTGCCAGCAGTTTATTCGCGCCCGCCTACGAGCAGTACTTC.